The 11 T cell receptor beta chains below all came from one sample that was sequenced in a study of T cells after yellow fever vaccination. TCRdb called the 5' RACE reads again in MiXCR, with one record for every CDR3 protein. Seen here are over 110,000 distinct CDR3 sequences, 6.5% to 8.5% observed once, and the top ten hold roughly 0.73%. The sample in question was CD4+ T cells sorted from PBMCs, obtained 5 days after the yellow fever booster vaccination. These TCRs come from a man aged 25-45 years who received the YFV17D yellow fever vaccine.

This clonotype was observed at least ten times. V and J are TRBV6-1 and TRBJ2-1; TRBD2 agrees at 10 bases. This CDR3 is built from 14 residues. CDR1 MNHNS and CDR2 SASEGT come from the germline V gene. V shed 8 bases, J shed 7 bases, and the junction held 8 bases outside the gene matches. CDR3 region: CASASGLAVNEQFF. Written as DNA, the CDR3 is TGTGCCAGCGCTTCAGGACTAGCGGTAAATGAGCAGTTCTTC.

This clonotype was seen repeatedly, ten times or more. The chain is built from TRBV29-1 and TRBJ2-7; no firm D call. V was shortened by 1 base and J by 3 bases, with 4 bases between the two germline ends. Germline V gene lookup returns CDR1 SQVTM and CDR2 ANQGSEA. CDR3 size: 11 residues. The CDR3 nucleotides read TGCAGCGTTGAAGGGGACTACGAGCAGTACTTC. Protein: CSVEGDYEQYF.

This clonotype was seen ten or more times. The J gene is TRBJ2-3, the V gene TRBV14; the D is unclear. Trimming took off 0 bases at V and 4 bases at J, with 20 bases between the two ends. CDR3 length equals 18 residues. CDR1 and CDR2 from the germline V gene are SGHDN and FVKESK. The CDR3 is CASSQEGKGPPGPDTQYF. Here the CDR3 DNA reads TGTGCCAGCAGCCAAGAGGGAAAAGGCCCCCCCGGCCCAGATACGCAGTATTTT.

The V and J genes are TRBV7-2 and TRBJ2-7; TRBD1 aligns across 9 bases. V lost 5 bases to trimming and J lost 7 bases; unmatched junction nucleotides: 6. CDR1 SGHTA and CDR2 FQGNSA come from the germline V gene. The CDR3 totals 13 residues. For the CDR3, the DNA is TGTGCCAGCAGCGGAGGGACAGGGCGGGAGCAGTACTTC. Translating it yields CASSGGTGREQYF.

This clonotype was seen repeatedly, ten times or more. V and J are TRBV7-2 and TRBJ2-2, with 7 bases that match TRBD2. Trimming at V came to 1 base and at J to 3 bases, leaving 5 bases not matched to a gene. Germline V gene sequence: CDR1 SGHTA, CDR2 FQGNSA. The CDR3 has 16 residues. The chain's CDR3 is CASSLEIGRYTGELFF. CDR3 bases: TGTGCCAGCAGCTTAGAAATCGGGAGGTACACCGGGGAGCTGTTTTTT.

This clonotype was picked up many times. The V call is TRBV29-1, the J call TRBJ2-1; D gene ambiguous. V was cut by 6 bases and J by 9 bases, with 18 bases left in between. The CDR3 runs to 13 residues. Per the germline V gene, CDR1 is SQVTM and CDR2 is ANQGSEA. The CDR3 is CSVEIGMWGEQFF. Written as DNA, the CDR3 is TGCAGCGTCGAAATCGGAATGTGGGGTGAGCAGTTCTTC.

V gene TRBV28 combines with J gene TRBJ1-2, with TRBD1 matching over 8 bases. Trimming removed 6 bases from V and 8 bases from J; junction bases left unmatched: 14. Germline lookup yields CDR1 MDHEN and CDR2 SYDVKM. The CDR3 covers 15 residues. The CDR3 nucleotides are TGTGCCAGCAGCACAACCGGGACAGGAGGCGGGGGCTACACCTTC. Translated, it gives CASSTTGTGGGGYTF.

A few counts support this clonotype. DNA for the CDR3: TGCAGCGTTGGGGGGCTCCAAGAGACCCAGTACTTC. Its translation: CSVGGLQETQYF. The chain is built from TRBV29-1 and TRBJ2-5; D perhaps matches TRBD1 (6 bases). V dropped 4 bases and J dropped 1 base, with 7 bases sitting between them. The germline V gene has CDR1 SQVTM and CDR2 ANQGSEA. The CDR3 spans 12 residues.

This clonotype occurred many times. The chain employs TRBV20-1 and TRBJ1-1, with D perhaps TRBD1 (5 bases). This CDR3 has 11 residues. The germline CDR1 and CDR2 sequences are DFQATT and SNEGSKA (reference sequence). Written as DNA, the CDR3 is TGCAACCCCAGGGAGAACACTGAAGCTTTCTTT. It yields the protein CNPRENTEAFF.

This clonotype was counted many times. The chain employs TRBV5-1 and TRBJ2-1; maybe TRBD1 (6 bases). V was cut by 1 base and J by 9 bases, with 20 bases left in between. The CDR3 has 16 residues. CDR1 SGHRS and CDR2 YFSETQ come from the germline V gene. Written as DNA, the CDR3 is TGCGCCAGCAGCTTGTTGTCGGCAGGGGTAAGGGGTGAGCAGTTCTTC. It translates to CASSLLSAGVRGEQFF.

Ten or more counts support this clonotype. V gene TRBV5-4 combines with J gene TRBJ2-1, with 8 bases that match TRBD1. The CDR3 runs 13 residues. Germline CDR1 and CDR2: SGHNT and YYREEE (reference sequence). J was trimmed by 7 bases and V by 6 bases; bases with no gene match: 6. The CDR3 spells CASTRTGWNEQFF. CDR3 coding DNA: TGTGCCAGCACCCGGACAGGGTGGAATGAGCAGTTCTTC.